The rows below give T cell receptor beta chains drawn from one sample of a study of blood T cell repertoires in COVID-19. Here immunoSEQ multiplex PCR was the method, and the copy in TCRdb shows in-frame clones only, minus some. The sample records roughly 160,000 clones, around nine tenths being singletons. The sample was peripheral blood. Receptor source: a woman between 65 and 79 years old with COVID-19, enrolled during active disease. Both conserved end residues are part of each CDR3. The D gene is left open where the match is weak. Only part of the rows carry a size: once, few, many, or a class if the clone is expanded.

CDR3 length: 14
clone size: NA
D gene: TRBD1
J gene: TRBJ1-4
V gene: TRBV7-9
CDR3 DNA: TGTGCCAGCAGGAAGGACAGGACTAATGAAAAACTGTTTTTT
CDR3 protein: CASRKDRTNEKLFF

CDR3 length: 16
clone size: NA
D gene: NA
J gene: TRBJ1-5
V gene: TRBV28
CDR3 DNA: TGTGCCAGCAGTTTTAGACGGGTAAGGGGGAATCAGCCCCAGCATTTT
CDR3 protein: CASSFRRVRGNQPQHF

CDR3 length: 17
clone size: NA
D gene: TRBD1
J gene: TRBJ1-1
V gene: TRBV6-2/TRBV6-3
CDR3 DNA: TGTGCCAGCAGTACACCGGGACAGGGATTCATGAACACTGAAGCTTTCTTT
CDR3 protein: CASSTPGQGFMNTEAFF

CDR3 length: 14
clone size: NA
D gene: NA
J gene: TRBJ1-2
V gene: TRBV25-1
CDR3 DNA: TGTGCCAGCAGTGAAGTTGAGGAAATCTATGGCTACACCTTC
CDR3 protein: CASSEVEEIYGYTF

CDR3 length: 18
clone size: NA
D gene: TRBD1
J gene: TRBJ1-5
V gene: TRBV2
CDR3 DNA: TGTGCCAGCAGTACCCGAGGGACAGGGTGGGGGATTAATCAGCCCCAGCATTTT
CDR3 protein: CASSTRGTGWGINQPQHF

CDR3 length: 15
clone size: NA
D gene: TRBD1
J gene: TRBJ1-5
V gene: TRBV7-8
CDR3 DNA: TGTGCCAGCAGCATGACAGGGCACGACGGTCAGCCCCAGCATTTT
CDR3 protein: CASSMTGHDGQPQHF

CDR3 length: 14
clone size: once
D gene: TRBD1
J gene: TRBJ1-2
V gene: TRBV7-2
CDR3 DNA: TGTGCCAGCAGCTTCACAGGGGAGGCCTATGGCTACACCTTC
CDR3 protein: CASSFTGEAYGYTF

CDR3 length: 14
clone size: NA
D gene: NA
J gene: TRBJ2-7
V gene: TRBV6-5
CDR3 DNA: TGTGCCAGCAGATCTCCGGGACATTCCTACGAGCAGTACTTC
CDR3 protein: CASRSPGHSYEQYF

CDR3 length: 19
clone size: NA
D gene: NA
J gene: TRBJ2-7
V gene: TRBV21-1
CDR3 DNA: TGTGCCAGCAGCAAAAAACCACCAAGCAGGGACTGGAGCTCCTACGAGCAGTACTTC
CDR3 protein: CASSKKPPSRDWSSYEQYF

CDR3 length: 15
clone size: once
D gene: TRBD1
J gene: TRBJ2-1
V gene: TRBV15
CDR3 DNA: TGTGCCACCAGCAGAGACAGGGGGTCCTACAATGAGCAGTTCTTC
CDR3 protein: CATSRDRGSYNEQFF